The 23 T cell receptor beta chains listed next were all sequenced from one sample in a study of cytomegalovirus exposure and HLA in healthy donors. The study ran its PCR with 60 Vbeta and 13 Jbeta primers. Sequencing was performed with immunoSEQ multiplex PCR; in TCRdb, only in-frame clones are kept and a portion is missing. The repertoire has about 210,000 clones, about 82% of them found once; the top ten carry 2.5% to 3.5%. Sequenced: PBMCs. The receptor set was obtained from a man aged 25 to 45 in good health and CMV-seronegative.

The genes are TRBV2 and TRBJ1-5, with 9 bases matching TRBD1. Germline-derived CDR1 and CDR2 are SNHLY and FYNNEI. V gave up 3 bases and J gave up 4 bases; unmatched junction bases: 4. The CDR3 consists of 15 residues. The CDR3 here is CASSDLGTGNQPQHF. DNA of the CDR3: TGTGCCAGCAGTGATCTCGGGACAGGGAATCAGCCCCAGCATTTT.

The CDR3 loop reads CASSPRDRGRVANRNTIYF. CDR3 sequence (DNA): TGTGCCAGCAGCCCCCGGGACAGGGGGCGAGTCGCTAATAGAAACACCATATATTTT. The chain joins TRBV28 to TRBJ1-3; 12 nucleotides line up with TRBD1. This CDR3 region has 19 residues. Germline V gives CDR1 MDHEN, CDR2 SYDVKM. The V gene end was trimmed by 6 bases and the J gene end by 5 bases; junction bases not matched to a gene: 17.

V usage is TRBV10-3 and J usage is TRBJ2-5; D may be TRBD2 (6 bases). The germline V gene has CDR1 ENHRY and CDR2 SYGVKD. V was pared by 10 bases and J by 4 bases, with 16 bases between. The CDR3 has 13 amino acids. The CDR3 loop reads CATRDSSLETQYF. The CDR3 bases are TGTGCCACTAGGGACTCATCCTTAGAGACCCAGTACTTC.

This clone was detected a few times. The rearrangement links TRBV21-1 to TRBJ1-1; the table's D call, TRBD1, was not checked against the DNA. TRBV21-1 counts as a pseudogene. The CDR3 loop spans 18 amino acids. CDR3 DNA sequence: TGTGCCAGCAGCAAAGGACAGTGGGGACAGGGGATGAACACTGAAGCTTTCTTT. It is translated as CASSKGQWGQGMNTEAFF.

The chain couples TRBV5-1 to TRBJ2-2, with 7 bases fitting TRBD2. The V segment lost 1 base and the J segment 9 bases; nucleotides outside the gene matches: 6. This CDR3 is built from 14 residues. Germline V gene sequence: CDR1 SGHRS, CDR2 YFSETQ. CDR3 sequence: CASSLRTSARELFF. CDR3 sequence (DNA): TGCGCCAGCAGCTTGCGCACTAGCGCTAGGGAGCTGTTTTTT.

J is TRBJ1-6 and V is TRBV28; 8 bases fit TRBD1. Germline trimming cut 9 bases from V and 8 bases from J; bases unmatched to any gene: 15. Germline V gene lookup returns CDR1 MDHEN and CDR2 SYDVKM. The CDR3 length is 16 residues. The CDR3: CASRNPGAGGYSPLHF. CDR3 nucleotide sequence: TGTGCCAGTCGAAATCCAGGCGCAGGGGGCTATTCACCCCTCCACTTT.

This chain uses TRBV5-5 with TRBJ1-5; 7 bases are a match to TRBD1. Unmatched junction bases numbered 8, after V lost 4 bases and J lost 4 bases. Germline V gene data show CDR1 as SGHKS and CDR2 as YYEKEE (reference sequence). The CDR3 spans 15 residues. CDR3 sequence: CASSPLGQKNQPQHF. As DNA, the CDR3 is TGTGCCAGCAGCCCCTTGGGACAGAAAAATCAGCCCCAGCATTTT.

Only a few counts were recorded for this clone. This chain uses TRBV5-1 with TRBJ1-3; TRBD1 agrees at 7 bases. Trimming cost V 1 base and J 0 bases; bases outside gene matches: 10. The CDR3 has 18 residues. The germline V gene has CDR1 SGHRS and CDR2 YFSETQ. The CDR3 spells CASSLKPGQDTSGNTIYF. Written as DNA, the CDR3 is TGCGCCAGCAGCTTGAAACCCGGACAGGATACCTCTGGAAACACCATATATTTT.

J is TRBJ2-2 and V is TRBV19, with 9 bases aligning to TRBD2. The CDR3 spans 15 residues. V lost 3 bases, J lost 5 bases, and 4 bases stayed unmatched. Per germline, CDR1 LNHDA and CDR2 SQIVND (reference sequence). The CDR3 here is CASSIRLAGTGELFF. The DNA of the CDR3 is TGTGCCAGTAGTATTCGTCTAGCGGGGACCGGGGAGCTGTTTTTT.

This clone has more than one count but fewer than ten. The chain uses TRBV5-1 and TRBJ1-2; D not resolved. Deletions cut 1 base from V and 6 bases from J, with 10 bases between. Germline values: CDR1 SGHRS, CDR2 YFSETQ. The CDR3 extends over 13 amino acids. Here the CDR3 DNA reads TGCGCCAGCAGCTTGATGGCAGGCGATGGCTACACCTTC. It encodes CASSLMAGDGYTF.

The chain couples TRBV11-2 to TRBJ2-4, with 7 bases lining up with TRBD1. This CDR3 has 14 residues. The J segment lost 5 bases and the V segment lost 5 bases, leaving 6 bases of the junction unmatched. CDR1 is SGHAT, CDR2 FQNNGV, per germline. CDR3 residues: CASSPHRGQNIQYF. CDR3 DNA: TGTGCCAGCAGCCCCCACAGGGGTCAAAACATTCAGTACTTC. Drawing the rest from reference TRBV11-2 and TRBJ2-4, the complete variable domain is EAGVAQSPRYKIIEKRQSVAFWCNPISGHATLYWYQQILGQGPKLLIQFQNNGVVDDSQLPKDRFSAERLKGVDSTLKIQPAKLEDSAVYLCASSPHRGQNIQYFGAGTRLSVL.

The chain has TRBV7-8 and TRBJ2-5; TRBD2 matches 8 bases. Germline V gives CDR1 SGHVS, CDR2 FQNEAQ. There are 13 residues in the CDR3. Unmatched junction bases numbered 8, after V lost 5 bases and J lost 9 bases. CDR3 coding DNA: TGTGCCAGCAGCCCCGCAGGGCGGGAGGCCCAGTACTTC. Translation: CASSPAGREAQYF.

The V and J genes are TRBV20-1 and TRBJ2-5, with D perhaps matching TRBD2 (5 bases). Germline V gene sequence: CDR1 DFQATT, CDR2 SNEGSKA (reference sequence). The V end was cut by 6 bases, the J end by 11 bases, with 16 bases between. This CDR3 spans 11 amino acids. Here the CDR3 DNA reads TGCAGTGCCCGTGGCGTTGGGGAGCAGTACTTC. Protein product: CSARGVGEQYF.

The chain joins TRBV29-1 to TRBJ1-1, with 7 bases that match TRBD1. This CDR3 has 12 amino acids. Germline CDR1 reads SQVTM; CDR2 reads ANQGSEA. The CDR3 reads CGFTPGGTEAFF. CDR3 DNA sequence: TGCGGATTCACCCCAGGGGGGACTGAAGCTTTCTTT.

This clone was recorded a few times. The CDR3 DNA reads as TGTGCCAGCAGCGCGAGACAGGGCGGGGAGACCCAGTACTTC. It codes for CASSARQGGETQYF. The rearrangement uses TRBV2 and TRBJ2-5, with 7 bases aligning to TRBD1. The trim removed 6 bases at V and 5 bases at J, leaving 9 bases unmatched. CDR1 and CDR2 (germline): SNHLY, FYNNEI. The CDR3 spans 14 residues.

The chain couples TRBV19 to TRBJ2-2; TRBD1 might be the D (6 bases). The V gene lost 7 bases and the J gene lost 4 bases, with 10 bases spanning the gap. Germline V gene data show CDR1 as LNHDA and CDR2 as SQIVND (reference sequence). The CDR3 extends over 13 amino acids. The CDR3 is CASNGQPTGELFF. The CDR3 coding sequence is TGTGCCAGTAACGGACAGCCCACCGGGGAGCTGTTTTTT.

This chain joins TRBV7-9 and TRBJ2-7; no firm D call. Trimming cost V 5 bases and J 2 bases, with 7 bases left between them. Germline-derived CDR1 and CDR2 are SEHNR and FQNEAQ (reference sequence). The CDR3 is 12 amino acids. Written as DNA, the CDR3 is TGTGCCAGCAGCCCCACTCCCTACGAGCAGTACTTC. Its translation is CASSPTPYEQYF.

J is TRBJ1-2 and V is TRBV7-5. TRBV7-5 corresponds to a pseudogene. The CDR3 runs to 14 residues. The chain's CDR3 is CARSLCGTIYGYTF. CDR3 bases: TGTGCCAGAAGCTTATGTGGGACTATCTATGGCTACACCTTC.

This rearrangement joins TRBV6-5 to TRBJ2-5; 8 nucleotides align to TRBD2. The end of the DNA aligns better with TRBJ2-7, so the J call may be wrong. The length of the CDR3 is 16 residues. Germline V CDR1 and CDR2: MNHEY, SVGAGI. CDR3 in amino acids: CASSYSVTGGPYEQYF. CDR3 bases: TGTGCCAGCAGTTACTCGGTGACGGGGGGGCCCTACGAGCAGTACTTC.

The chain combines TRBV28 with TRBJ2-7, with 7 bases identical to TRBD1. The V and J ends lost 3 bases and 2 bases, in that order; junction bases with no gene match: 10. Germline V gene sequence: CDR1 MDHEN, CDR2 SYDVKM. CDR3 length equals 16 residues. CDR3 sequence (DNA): TGTGCCAGCAGTTTGCCCAGACAGGGTTATCCCTACGAGCAGTACTTC. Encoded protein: CASSLPRQGYPYEQYF.

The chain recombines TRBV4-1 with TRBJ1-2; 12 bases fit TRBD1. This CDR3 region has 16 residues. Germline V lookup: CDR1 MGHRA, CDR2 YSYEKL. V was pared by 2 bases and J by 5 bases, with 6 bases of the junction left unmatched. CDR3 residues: CASSQPGQGASYGYTF. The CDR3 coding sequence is TGCGCCAGCAGCCAACCGGGACAGGGGGCCTCGTATGGCTACACCTTC.

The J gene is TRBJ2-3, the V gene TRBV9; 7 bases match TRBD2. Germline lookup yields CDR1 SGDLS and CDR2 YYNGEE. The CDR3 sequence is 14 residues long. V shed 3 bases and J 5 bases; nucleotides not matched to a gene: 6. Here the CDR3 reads CASSAGLVGDTQYF. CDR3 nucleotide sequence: TGTGCCAGCAGCGCCGGACTAGTTGGAGATACGCAGTATTTT. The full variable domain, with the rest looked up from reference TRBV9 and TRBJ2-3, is DSGVTQTPKHLITATGQRVTLRCSPRSGDLSVYWYQQSLDQGLQFLIQYYNGEERAKGNILERFSAQQFPDLHSELNLSSLELGDSALYFCASSAGLVGDTQYFGPGTRLTVL.

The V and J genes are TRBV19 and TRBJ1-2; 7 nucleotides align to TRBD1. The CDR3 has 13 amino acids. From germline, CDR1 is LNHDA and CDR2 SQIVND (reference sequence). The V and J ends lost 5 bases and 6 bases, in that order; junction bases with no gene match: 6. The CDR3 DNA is TGTGCCAGTAGTCCCTGGACAGGCGATGGCTACACCTTC. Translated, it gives CASSPWTGDGYTF.